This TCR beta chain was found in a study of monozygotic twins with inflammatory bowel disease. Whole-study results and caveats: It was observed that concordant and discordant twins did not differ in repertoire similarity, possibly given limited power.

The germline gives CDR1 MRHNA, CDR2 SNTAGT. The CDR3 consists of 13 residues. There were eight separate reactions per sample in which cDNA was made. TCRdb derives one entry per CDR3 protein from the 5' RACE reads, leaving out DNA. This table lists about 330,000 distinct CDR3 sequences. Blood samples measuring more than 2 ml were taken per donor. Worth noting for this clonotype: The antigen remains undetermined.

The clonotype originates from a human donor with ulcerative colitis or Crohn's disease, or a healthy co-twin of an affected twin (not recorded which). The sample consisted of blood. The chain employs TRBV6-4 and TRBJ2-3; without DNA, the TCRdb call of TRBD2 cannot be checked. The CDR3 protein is CARVAGGTDTQYF.